This TCR beta chain originates from a study of response to subunit inactivated influenza vaccine. The germline CDR1 and CDR2 sequences are KGHDR and SFDVKD. This CDR3 comprises 16 residues. V was pared by 1 base and J by 2 bases, with 13 bases between. TCRdb re-analysed the RT-PCR reads in MiXCR, keeping a single row per CDR3 protein. Found here are 540,000 or so distinct CDR3 sequences, over 10% of them singletons; the top ten hold about an eighth. Findings and caveats of the study: That few new T cells are recruited by each seasonal influenza vaccination was the authors' suggestion.

Turning to this clonotype: Its specificity is unknown.

This rearrangement joins TRBV24-1 to TRBJ2-5; perhaps TRBD2 as D (6 bases). The sample here was PBMCs from blood, taken 40 to 50 days after vaccination. The receptor was isolated from a man aged 45-65 years who received an inactivated influenza vaccine. The CDR3, as DNA: TGTGCCACCAGTGATTTTATCAGGGCGGGACAAGAGACCCAGTACTTC. Its translation is CATSDFIRAGQETQYF.